The TCR beta chain under discussion was sequenced for a study of blood T cells in healthy people across ages. The study's findings and limits: TCR beta diversity, measured per million T cells, fell in a roughly linear way with age.

There are a few counts of this clonotype. Its antigen is unknown. A second PCR of roughly 7 to 11 cycles used a sample-barcoded 5' primer and a J-beta primer mix. Each TCR beta cDNA got a 12-nucleotide random molecular identifier. Every individual sample yielded 3 million or more paired-end reads (each containing CDR3). TCRdb used MiXCR to reprocess the 5' RACE reads, holding one entry per CDR3 protein. This table has about 900,000 distinct CDR3 sequences, about 62% appearing once. CDR3 length: 18 residues. Trimming removed 2 bases at V and 2 bases at J, with 16 bases between. Germline values: CDR1 SGHTA, CDR2 FQGTGA. Caucasian individuals from Russia who were healthy and aged 6 to 90 acted as donors.

The chain combines TRBV7-3 with TRBJ2-6, with a tentative D call TRBD2 (5 bases). Sequencing was performed on blood. This clonotype was sampled from a man aged 30 to 39 in good health. The CDR3 spells CASSLPGSLAAGANVLTF. The CDR3 DNA follows: TGTGCCAGCAGCTTACCGGGATCGCTTGCCGCTGGGGCCAACGTCCTGACTTTC.